A selection of T cell receptor beta chains follows, all from one sample in a study of beta chain features in type 1 diabetes. Sequencing was performed with immunoSEQ multiplex PCR; in TCRdb, only in-frame clones are kept and a portion is missing. The table has some 170,000 clones, 50% to 70% seen once. Sequenced: naive CD4+ T cells from blood. Receptor source: a man younger than 40 with type 1 diabetes. Each CDR3 is given with its conserved first and last residue. Each record gives: D gene, V gene, clone size, J gene, CDR3 protein, CDR3 DNA. D genes are given only for firm matches. Size values are once, few and many counts, or a class for expanded clones, and some rows have none.

-	TRBV4-3	-	TRBJ2-7	CASSLVGGEQYF	TGCGCCAGCAGCCTCGTTGGAGGCGAGCAGTACTTC
-	TRBV7-2	once	TRBJ1-6	CASSLGESPLHF	TGTGCCAGCAGCTTAGGAGAATCACCCCTCCACTTT
TRBD1	TRBV30	-	TRBJ2-4	CAWSGQGEAKNIQYF	TGTGCCTGGAGTGGACAGGGGGAAGCCAAAAACATTCAGTACTTC
-	TRBV14	-	TRBJ2-2	CASSFSGTGELFF	TGTGCCAGCAGCTTCAGCGGTACCGGGGAGCTGTTTTTT
TRBD2	TRBV10-3	-	TRBJ2-6	CAISPAGGRSSGANVLTF	TGTGCCATCAGCCCCGCGGGGGGCCGGAGCTCTGGGGCCAACGTCCTGACTTTC
-	TRBV7-9	once	TRBJ2-7	CASSYDSSSYEQYF	TGTGCCAGCAGCTATGACAGCTCCTCCTACGAGCAGTACTTC
TRBD1	TRBV5-1	-	TRBJ1-2	CASSLASGTGNYGYTF	TGCGCCAGCAGCTTGGCCAGTGGGACAGGGAACTATGGCTACACCTTC
TRBD2	TRBV30	-	TRBJ2-1	CAWSLASGGEQFF	TGTGCCTGGAGTTTGGCTAGCGGGGGCGAGCAGTTCTTC
-	TRBV7-2	few	TRBJ2-5	CASSFRTLGETQYF	TGTGCCAGCAGCTTTCGGACCTTGGGGGAGACCCAGTACTTC
-	TRBV29-1	-	TRBJ2-5	CSVGEFSQETQYF	TGCAGCGTTGGTGAATTTTCCCAAGAGACCCAGTACTTC
-	TRBV20-1	-	TRBJ2-7	CSARQEAQYF	TGCAGTGCGCGACAGGAGGCGCAGTACTTC
-	TRBV28	-	TRBJ2-3	CASSPWRSSPDTQYF	TGTGCCAGCAGCCCGTGGCGTAGTAGCCCAGATACGCAGTATTTT